This entry concerns a single T cell receptor (beta chain). Healthy Caucasian individuals from Russia aged about 6 to 90 served as donors. Sample-barcoded 5' priming and a J-beta primer mix drove a second PCR of about 6 to 12 cycles. A minimum of 3 million CDR3-containing paired-end reads was obtained for each sample. MiXCR, run by TCRdb on the 5' RACE reads, gives a single entry per CDR3 protein. Seen here are some 790,000 distinct CDR3 sequences, roughly 26% observed once, and the top ten hold approximately 15%. The data derive from a study of blood T cells in healthy people across ages. The length of the CDR3 is 16 residues. Germline assignment: CDR1 SGHTA and CDR2 FQGNSA. V lost 4 bases to trimming and J lost 7 bases, with 23 bases between them.

The gene calls are TRBV7-2 and TRBJ2-7, with D possibly called TRBD1 or TRBD2 (6 bases each). Sequenced material: blood. The TCR sequence derives from a woman over 75 in good health. The CDR3 DNA reads as TGTGCCAGCAGCTCACAGGGACTCCTGATACCCAATGAGCAGTACTTC. Encoded protein: CASSSQGLLIPNEQYF. Full variable domain (rest looked up from reference TRBV7-2 and TRBJ2-7): GAGVSQSPSNKVTEKGKDVELRCDPISGHTALYWYRQSLGQGLEFLIYFQGNSAPDKSGLPSDRFSAERTGGSVSTLTIQRTQQEDSAVYLCASSSQGLLIPNEQYFGPGTRLTVT.